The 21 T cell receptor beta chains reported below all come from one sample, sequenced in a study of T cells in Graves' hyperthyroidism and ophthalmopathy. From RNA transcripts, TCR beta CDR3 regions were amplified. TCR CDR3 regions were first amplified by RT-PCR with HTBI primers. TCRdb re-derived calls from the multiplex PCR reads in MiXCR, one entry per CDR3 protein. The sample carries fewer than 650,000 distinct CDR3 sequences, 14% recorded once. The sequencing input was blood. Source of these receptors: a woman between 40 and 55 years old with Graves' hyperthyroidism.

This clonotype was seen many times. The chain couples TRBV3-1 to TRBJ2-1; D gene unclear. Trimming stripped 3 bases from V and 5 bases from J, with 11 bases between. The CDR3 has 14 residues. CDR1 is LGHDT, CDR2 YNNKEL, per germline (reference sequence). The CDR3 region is CASSQYGLNNEQFF. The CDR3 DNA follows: TGTGCCAGCAGCCAGTACGGGCTGAACAATGAGCAGTTCTTC.

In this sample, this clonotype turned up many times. DNA for the CDR3: TGTGCCAGCAAGAGCGACAGCCAGGGGACAGATCAGCCCCAGCATTTT. Protein product: CASKSDSQGTDQPQHF. J is TRBJ1-5 and V is TRBV6-2 or TRBV6-3; 7 nucleotides match TRBD1. Per germline, CDR1 MNHEY and CDR2 SVGEGT. The CDR3 extends over 16 amino acids. Trimming removed 7 bases from V and 5 bases from J; junction bases left unmatched: 14.

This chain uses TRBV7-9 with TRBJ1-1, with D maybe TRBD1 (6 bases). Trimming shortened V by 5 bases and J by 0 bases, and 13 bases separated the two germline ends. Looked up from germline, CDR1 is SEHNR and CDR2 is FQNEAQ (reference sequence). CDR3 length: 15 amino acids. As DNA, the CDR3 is TGTGCCAGCAGCCGAAGTCAGGGGTTGAACACTGAAGCTTTCTTT. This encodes CASSRSQGLNTEAFF.

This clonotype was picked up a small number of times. In DNA, the CDR3 is TGTGCCAGCAGCGTGACCCCCGGGACTAGCGGGAGGGAAGGGAATGAGCAGTTCTTC. This translates into CASSVTPGTSGREGNEQFF. The rearrangement uses TRBV9 and TRBJ2-1; 16 bases agree with TRBD2. The V and J ends lost 2 bases and 7 bases, in that order; junction bases with no gene match: 12. This CDR3 contains 19 residues. CDR1 is SGDLS and CDR2 is YYNGEE in the germline V gene.

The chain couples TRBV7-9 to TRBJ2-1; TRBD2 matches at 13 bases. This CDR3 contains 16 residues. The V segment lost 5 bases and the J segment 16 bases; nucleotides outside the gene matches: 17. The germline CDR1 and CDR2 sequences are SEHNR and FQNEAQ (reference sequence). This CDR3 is CASSPEGLAGKLGSFF. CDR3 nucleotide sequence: TGTGCCAGCAGCCCGGAGGGACTAGCGGGAAAACTGGGGAGTTTCTTC.

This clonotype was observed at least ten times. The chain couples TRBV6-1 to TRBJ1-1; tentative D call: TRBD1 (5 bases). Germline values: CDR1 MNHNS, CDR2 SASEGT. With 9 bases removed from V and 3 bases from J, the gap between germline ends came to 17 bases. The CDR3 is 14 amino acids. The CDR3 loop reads CASETGPRDTEAFF. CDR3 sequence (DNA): TGTGCCAGTGAAACAGGTCCGAGGGACACTGAAGCTTTCTTT.

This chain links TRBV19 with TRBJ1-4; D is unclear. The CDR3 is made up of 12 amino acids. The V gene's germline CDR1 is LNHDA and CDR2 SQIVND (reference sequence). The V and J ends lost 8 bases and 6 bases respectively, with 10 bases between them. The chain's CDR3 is CASGYGDEKLFF. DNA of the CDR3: TGTGCCAGTGGTTACGGGGATGAAAAACTGTTTTTT. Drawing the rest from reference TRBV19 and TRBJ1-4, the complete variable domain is DGGITQSPKYLFRKEGQNVTLSCEQNLNHDAMYWYRQDPGQGLRLIYYSQIVNDFQKGDIAEGYSVSREKKESFPLTVTSAQKNPTAFYLCASGYGDEKLFFGSGTQLSVL.

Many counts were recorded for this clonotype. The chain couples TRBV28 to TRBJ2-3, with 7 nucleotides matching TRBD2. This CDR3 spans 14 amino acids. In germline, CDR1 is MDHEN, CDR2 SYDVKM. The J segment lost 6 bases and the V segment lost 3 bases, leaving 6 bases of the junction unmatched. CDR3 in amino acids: CASSFWGGADTQYF. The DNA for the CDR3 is TGTGCCAGCAGTTTCTGGGGAGGGGCGGATACGCAGTATTTT.

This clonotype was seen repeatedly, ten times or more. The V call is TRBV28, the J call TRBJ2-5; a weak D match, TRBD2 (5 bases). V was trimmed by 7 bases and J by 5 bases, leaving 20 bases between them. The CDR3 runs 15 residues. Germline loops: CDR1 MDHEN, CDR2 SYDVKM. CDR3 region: CASTPVEGSRETQYF. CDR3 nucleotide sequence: TGTGCCAGCACTCCCGTCGAGGGTAGCAGGGAGACCCAGTACTTC.

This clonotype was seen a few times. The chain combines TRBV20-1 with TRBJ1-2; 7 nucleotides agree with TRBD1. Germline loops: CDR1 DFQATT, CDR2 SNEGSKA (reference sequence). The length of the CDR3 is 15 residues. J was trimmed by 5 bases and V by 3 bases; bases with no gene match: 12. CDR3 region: CSASIRPDRLYGYTF. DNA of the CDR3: TGCAGTGCTAGTATCAGACCGGACAGGCTGTATGGCTACACCTTC.

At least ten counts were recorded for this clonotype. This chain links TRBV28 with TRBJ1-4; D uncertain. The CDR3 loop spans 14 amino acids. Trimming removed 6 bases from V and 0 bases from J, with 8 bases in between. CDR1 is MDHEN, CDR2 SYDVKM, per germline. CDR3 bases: TGTGCCAGCAGCCTTACTACAACTAATGAAAAACTGTTTTTT. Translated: CASSLTTTNEKLFF.

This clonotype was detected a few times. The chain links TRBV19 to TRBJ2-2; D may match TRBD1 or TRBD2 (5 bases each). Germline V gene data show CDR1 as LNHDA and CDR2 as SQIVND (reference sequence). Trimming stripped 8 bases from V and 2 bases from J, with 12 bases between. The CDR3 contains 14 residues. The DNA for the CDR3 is TGTGCCAGTCTGGGGACGTCTAACACCGGGGAGCTGTTTTTT. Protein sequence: CASLGTSNTGELFF. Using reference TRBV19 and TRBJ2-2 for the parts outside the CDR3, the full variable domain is DGGITQSPKYLFRKEGQNVTLSCEQNLNHDAMYWYRQDPGQGLRLIYYSQIVNDFQKGDIAEGYSVSREKKESFPLTVTSAQKNPTAFYLCASLGTSNTGELFFGEGSRLTVL.

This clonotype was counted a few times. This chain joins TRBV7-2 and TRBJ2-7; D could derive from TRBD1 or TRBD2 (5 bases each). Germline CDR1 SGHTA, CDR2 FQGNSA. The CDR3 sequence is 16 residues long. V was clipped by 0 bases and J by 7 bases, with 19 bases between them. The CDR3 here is CASSLASRGTGYEQYF. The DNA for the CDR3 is TGTGCCAGCAGCTTAGCCTCGAGGGGTACCGGTTATGAGCAGTACTTC.

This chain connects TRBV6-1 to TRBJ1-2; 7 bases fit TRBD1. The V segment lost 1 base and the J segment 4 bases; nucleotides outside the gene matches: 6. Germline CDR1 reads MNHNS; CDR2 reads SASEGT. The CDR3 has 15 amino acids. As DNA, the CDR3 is TGTGCCAGCAGTGAAGGTACAGGGGCTCGCTATGGCTACACCTTC. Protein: CASSEGTGARYGYTF.

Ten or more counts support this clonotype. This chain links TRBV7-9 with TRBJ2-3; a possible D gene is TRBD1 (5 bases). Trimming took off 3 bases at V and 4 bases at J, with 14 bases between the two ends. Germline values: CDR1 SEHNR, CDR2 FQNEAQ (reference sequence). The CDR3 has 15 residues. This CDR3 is CASSFFDRKSDTQYF. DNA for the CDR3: TGTGCCAGCAGCTTCTTTGACAGAAAATCAGATACGCAGTATTTT.

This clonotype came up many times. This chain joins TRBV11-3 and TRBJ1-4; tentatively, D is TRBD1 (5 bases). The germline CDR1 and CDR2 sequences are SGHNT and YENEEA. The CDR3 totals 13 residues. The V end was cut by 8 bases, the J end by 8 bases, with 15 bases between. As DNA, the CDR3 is TGTGCCAGCTGCCGGGACCCCCGGGAAAAACTGTTTTTT. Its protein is CASCRDPREKLFF.

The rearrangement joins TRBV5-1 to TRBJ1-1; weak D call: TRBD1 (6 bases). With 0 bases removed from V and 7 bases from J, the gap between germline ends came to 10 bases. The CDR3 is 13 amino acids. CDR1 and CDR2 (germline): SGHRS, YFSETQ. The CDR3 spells CASSLDGGREAFF. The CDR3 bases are TGCGCCAGCAGCTTGGATGGGGGCCGTGAAGCTTTCTTT.

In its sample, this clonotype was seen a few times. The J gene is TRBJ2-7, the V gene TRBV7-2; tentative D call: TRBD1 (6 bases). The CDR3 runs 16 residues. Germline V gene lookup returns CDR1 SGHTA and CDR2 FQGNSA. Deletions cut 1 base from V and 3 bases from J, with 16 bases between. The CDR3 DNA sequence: TGTGCCAGCAGCTTAGTGGCAGGGGTAACCTTCTACGAGCAGTACTTC. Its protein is CASSLVAGVTFYEQYF.

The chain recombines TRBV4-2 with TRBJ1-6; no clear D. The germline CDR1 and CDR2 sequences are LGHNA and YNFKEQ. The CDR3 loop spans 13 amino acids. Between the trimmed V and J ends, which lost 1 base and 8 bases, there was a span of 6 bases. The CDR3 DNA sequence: TGTGCCAGCAGCCAAGTCAGTGATTCACCCCTCCACTTT. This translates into CASSQVSDSPLHF.

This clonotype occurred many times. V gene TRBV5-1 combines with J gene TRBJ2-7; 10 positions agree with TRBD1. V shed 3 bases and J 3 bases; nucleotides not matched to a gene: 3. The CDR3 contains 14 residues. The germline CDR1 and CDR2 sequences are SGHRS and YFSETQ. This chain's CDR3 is CASSSGQGIYEQYF. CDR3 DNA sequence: TGCGCCAGCAGCTCGGGACAGGGGATCTACGAGCAGTACTTC.

Here the CDR3 DNA reads TGCATCCCAGATACGCAGTATTTT. This gives the protein CIPDTQYF. This sequence joins TRBV20-1 and TRBJ2-3; D is unclear. The V gene's germline CDR1 is DFQATT and CDR2 SNEGSKA (reference sequence). This CDR3 contains 8 residues.